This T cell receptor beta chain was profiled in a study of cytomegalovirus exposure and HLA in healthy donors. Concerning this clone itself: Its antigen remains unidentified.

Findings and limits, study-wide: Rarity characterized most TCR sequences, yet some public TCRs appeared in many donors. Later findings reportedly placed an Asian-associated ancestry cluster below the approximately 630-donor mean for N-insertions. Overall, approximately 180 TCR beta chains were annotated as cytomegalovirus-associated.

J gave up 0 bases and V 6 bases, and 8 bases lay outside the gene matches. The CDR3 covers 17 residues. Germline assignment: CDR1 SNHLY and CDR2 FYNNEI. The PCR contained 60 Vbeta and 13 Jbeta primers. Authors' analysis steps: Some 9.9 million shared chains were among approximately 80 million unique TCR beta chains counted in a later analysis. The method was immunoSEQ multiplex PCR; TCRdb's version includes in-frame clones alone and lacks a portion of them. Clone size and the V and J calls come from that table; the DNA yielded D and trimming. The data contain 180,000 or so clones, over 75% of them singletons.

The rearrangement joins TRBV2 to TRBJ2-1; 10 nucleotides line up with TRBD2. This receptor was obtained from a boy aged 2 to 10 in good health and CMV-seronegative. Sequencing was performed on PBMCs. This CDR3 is CASRGIAGGLSYNEQFF. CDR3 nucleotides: TGTGCCAGCAGGGGGATAGCGGGGGGCCTCTCCTACAATGAGCAGTTCTTC.